These 3 T cell receptor beta chains share one sample of origin, sequenced in a study of monozygotic twins with inflammatory bowel disease. TCRdb processed the 5' RACE reads again and assigns one entry to each CDR3 protein, with no DNA. This repertoire includes about 200,000 distinct CDR3 sequences. Sequenced: blood. These receptor sequences come from a human donor with ulcerative colitis or Crohn's disease, or a healthy co-twin of an affected twin (not recorded which).

The chain joins TRBV7-8 to TRBJ1-2; the D gene TCRdb calls, TRBD1, cannot be checked with no DNA. Germline V gene lookup returns CDR1 SGHVS and CDR2 FQNEAQ. The CDR3 is made up of 15 amino acids. CDR3: CASSPKGAPDYGYTF.

The rearrangement joins TRBV29-1 to TRBJ2-1; TCRdb reports TRBD2, a call that lacks DNA to check it against. This CDR3 comprises 15 residues. The germline CDR1 and CDR2 sequences are SQVTM and ANQGSEA. The CDR3 sequence is CSVDPSGGAVGEQFF.

The gene calls are TRBV7-9 and TRBJ1-2; TCRdb designates TRBD1, a call that cannot be tested without DNA. Germline V CDR1 and CDR2: SEHNR, FQNEAQ (reference sequence). The CDR3 length is 16 residues. The CDR3 sequence: CASSFADRGYGYGYTF.